The TCR beta chain under discussion was sequenced for a study of cytomegalovirus exposure and HLA in healthy donors. General study findings and limits: There were several of the most significant clusters that appeared linked to common viral pathogens in a later analysis. High sensitivity and specificity were reportedly achieved when the classifier diagnosed cytomegalovirus status.

PCR used 60 Vbeta primers and 13 Jbeta primers. In the source study's methods: Among the unique TCR beta chains that a later analysis counted, about 85 million in all, some 10 million were shared. Method: immunoSEQ multiplex PCR; TCRdb's copy keeps in-frame clones and lacks some. Clone size and V and J calls were adopted from that table, with D and trimming inferred from the DNA. This sample has more than 150,000 clones, with 81% found just once. The V gene's germline CDR1 is GTSNPN and CDR2 SVGIG (reference sequence). V shed 1 base and J shed 4 bases, with 5 bases lying between them. The CDR3 has 11 residues. Points on this clone: Its antigen is unknown.

The sequence was obtained from a man aged 50-59 years in good health and CMV-seronegative. The V and J genes are TRBV30 and TRBJ2-7, with D tentatively TRBD1 (5 bases). The sample taken for sequencing was PBMCs. The CDR3 loop reads CAWSGQYEQYF. CDR3 DNA: TGTGCCTGGAGTGGACAGTACGAGCAGTACTTC.